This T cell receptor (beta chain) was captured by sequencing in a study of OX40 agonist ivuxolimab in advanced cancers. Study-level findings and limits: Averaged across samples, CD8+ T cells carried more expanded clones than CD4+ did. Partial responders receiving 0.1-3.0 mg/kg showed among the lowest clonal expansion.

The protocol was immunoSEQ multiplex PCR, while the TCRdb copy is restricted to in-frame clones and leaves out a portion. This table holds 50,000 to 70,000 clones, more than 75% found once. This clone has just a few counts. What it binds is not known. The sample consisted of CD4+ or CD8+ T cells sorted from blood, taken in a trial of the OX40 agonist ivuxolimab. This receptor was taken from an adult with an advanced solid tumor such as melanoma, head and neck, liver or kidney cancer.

The CDR3 region has the DNA TGTGCCAGCAGCGTAGTGGACTTCGACACAGATACGCAGTATTTT. It yields the protein CASSVVDFDTDTQYF. The V gene is TRBV9, the J gene TRBJ2-3, with D possibly matching TRBD2 (5 bases). The ends were cut back, 0 bases at V and 2 bases at J, with 10 bases in the middle. There are 15 residues in the CDR3. In germline, CDR1 is SGDLS, CDR2 YYNGEE.